A selection of T cell receptor beta chains follows, all from one sample in a study of blood T cell repertoires in COVID-19. Profiling relied on immunoSEQ multiplex PCR, and the TCRdb table lists in-frame clones only, not all of them. There are 100,000 to 120,000 clones in the sample; about four fifths occur only once, and over 9% lies in the top ten. The sequencing sample was made of peripheral blood. Every receptor here comes from a woman in her 70s with acute or convalescent COVID-19. CDR3s include the opening cysteine and the closing phenylalanine or tryptophan. D genes are given only for firm matches.

j_call d_call v_call cdr3_aa
TRBJ1-5 - TRBV7-2 CASSLNPAEGPQHF
TRBJ2-6 - TRBV12-5 CASGLYSSGANVLTF
TRBJ2-7 - TRBV6-5 CASSFSGDLYEQYF
TRBJ2-7 - TRBV4-3 CASSQGTGSSYEQYF
TRBJ1-1 - TRBV5-1 CASSLEQGVTEAFF
TRBJ1-6 - TRBV18 CASSPSRDNSPLHF
TRBJ2-2 - TRBV6-2/TRBV6-3 CASSWAALNTGELFF
TRBJ2-7 - TRBV6-2/TRBV6-3 CASSTPGERTYEQYF
TRBJ2-1 TRBD2 TRBV7-9 CASSPQLAGGGNEQFF
TRBJ2-2 - TRBV30 CAWSGGNTGELFF
TRBJ1-4 - TRBV2 CASKREQGRGEKLFF
TRBJ2-6 TRBD1 TRBV5-6 CASTLDRTGGSGANVLTF
TRBJ1-4 TRBD1 TRBV19 CASSILPRTGEKLFF
TRBJ2-3 - TRBV6-5 CASIHRVGRTDTQYF
TRBJ2-7 TRBD2 TRBV29-1 CSFWALLAGATYEQYF
TRBJ2-3 - TRBV5-8 CASSLGGDDTQYF
TRBJ1-2 TRBD1 TRBV19 CASRQGTGGASYGYTF
TRBJ2-5 TRBD1 TRBV11-2 CASSWTGPVETQYF
TRBJ2-5 - TRBV2 CASSVLETQYF
TRBJ1-2 TRBD1 TRBV6-6 CASSATGGRYGYTF
TRBJ1-5 - TRBV19 CASGEYIALSNQPQHF
TRBJ1-1 - TRBV30 CAWSVPGMNTEAFF
TRBJ1-4 - TRBV7-9 CASSTDRTDSEKLFF
TRBJ2-1 TRBD2 TRBV6-2/TRBV6-3 CASSYERLATGGSPSYNEQFF
TRBJ1-6 - TRBV11-2 CASSLVGPRNSPLHF
TRBJ2-5 TRBD2 TRBV6-5 CASRVAGVETQYF
TRBJ2-7 TRBD2 TRBV6-5 CASWGTSGRLEQYF
TRBJ2-7 - TRBV29-1 CSVRGGYEQYF
TRBJ2-4 - TRBV9 CASSARQDGAKNIQYF
TRBJ2-5 TRBD1 TRBV15 CATSSSLDRGKETQYF
TRBJ2-5 TRBD2 TRBV11-2 CASSTGTSWPETQYF
TRBJ2-7 - TRBV12-3/TRBV12-4 CASSPGGSEQYF